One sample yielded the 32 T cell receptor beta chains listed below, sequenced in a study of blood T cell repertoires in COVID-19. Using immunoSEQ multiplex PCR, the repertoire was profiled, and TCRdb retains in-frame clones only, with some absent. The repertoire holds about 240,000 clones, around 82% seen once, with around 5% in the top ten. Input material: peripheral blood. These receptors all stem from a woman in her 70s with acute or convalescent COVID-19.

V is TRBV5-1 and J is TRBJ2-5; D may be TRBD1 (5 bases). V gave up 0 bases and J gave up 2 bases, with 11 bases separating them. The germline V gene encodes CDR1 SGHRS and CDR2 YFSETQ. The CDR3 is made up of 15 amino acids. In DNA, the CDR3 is TGCGCCAGCAGCTTGGCTAGGCAGGGTCAAGAGACCCAGTACTTC. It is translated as CASSLARQGQETQYF. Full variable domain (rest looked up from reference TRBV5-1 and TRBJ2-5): KAGVTQTPRYLIKTRGQQVTLSCSPISGHRSVSWYQQTPGQGLQFLFEYFSETQRNKGNFPGRFSGRQFSNSRSEMNVSTLELGDSALYLCASSLARQGQETQYFGPGTRLLVL.

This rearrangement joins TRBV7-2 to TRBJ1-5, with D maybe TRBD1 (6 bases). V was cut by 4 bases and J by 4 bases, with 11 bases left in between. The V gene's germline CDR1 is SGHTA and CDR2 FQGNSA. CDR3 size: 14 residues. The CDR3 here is CASSSDRTNQPQHF. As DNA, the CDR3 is TGTGCCAGCAGCTCCGACAGGACAAATCAGCCCCAGCATTTT.

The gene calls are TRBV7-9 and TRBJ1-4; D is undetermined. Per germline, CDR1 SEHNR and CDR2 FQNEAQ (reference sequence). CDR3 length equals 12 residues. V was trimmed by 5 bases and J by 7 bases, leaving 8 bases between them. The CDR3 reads CASSPSGEKLFF. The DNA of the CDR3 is TGTGCCAGCAGCCCCAGCGGTGAAAAACTGTTTTTT.

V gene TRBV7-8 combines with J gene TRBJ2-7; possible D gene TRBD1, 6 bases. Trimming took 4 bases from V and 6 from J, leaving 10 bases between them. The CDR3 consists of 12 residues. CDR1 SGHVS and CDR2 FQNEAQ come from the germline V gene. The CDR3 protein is CASSSRGGEQYF. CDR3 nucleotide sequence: TGTGCCAGCAGCTCCAGGGGCGGCGAGCAGTACTTC.

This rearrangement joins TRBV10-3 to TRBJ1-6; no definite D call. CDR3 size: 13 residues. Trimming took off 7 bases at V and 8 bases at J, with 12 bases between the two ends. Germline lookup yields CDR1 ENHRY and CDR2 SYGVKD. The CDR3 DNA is TGTGCCATCAATAACAGCCCGGATTCACCCCTCCACTTT. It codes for CAINNSPDSPLHF.

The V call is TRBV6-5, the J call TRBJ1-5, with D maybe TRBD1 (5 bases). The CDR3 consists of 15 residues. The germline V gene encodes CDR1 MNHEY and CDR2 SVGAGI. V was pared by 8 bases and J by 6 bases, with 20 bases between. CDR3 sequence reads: CASDRTNILGQPQHF. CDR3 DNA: TGTGCCAGCGATAGGACAAATATCTTAGGTCAGCCCCAGCATTTT.

The CDR3 DNA follows: TGTGCCAGCAGTTTAAAGGGAGTGGGATCGGGCTACACCTTC. Protein product: CASSLKGVGSGYTF. This rearrangement joins TRBV27 to TRBJ1-2; D is ambiguous. The CDR3 sequence is 14 residues long. Trimming stripped 2 bases from V and 8 bases from J, with 15 bases between. Germline loops: CDR1 MNHEY, CDR2 SMNVEV (reference sequence).

As DNA, the CDR3 is TGTGCCATCAACAGGGGGTCGGACACCGGGGAGCTGTTTTTT. Protein product: CAINRGSDTGELFF. The V gene is TRBV10-3, the J gene TRBJ2-2; 8 bases are a match to TRBD1. The CDR3 runs to 14 residues. Germline trimming cut 7 bases from V and 3 bases from J; bases unmatched to any gene: 4. CDR1 ENHRY and CDR2 SYGVKD come from the germline V gene.

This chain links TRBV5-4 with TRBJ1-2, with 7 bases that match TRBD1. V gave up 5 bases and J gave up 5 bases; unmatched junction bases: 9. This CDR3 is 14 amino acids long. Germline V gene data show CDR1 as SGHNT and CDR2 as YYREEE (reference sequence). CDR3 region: CASSYPGQNYGYTF. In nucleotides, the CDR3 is TGTGCCAGCAGTTATCCGGGACAGAATTATGGCTACACCTTC.

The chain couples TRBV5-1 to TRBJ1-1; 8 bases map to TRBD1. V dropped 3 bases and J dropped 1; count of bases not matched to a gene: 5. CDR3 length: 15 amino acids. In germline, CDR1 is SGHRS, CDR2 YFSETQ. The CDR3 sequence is CASSSRQGQNTEAFF. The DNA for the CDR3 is TGCGCCAGCAGCTCGCGACAGGGGCAGAACACTGAAGCTTTCTTT.

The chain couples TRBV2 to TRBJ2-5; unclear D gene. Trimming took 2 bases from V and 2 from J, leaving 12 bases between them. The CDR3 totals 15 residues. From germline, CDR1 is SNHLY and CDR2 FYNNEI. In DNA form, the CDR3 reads TGTGCCAGCAGTGAAATTCTCAGGCCTCAAGAGACCCAGTACTTC. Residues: CASSEILRPQETQYF.

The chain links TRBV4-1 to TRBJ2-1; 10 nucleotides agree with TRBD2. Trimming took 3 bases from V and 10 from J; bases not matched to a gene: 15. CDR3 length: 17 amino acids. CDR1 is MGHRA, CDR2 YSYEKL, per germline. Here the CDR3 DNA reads TGCGCCAGCAGCCAGTTGGGGACTAGCGCGGGGCGTCGCGAGCAGTTCTTC. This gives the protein CASSQLGTSAGRREQFF.

CDR3 residues: CASSPQAGLFEQFF. CDR3 nucleotides: TGTGCCAGCAGCCCTCAGGCGGGGCTTTTTGAGCAGTTCTTC. The chain uses TRBV5-4 and TRBJ2-1; the D gene is possibly TRBD2 (6 bases). The V end lost 4 bases, the J end lost 9 bases, and 17 bases lay between the germline ends. The CDR3 contains 14 residues. Germline lookup yields CDR1 SGHNT and CDR2 YYREEE (reference sequence).

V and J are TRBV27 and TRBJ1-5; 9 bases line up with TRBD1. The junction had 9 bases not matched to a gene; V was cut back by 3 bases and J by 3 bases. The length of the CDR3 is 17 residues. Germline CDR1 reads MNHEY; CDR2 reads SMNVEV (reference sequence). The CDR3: CASSLSTGTGINQPQHF. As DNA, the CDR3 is TGTGCCAGCAGTTTGTCTACCGGGACAGGGATCAATCAGCCCCAGCATTTT.

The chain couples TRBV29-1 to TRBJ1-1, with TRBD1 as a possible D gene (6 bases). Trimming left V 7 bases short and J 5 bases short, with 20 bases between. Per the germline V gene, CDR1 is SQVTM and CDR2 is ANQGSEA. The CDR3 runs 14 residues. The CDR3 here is CSGGGHSRGTEAFF. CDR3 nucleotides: TGCAGCGGAGGTGGGCACAGCAGGGGAACTGAAGCTTTCTTT.

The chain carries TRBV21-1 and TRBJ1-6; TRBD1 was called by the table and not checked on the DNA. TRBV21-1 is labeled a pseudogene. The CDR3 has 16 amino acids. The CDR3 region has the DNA TGTGCCAGCAGCAAAGGGCTTTCAGGGGGATTGTTCCCCCTCCACTTT. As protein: CASSKGLSGGLFPLHF.

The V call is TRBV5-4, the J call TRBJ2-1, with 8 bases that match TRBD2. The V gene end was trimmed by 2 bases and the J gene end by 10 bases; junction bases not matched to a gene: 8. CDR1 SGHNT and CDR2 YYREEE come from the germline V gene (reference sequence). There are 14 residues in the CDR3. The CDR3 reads CASSFPGGAGEQFF. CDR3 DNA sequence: TGTGCCAGCAGCTTCCCCGGGGGGGCAGGGGAGCAGTTCTTC.

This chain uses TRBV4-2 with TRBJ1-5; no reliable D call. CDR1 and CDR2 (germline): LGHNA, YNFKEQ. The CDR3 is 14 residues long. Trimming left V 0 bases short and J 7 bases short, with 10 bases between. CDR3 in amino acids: CASSQESGYQPQHF. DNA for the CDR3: TGTGCCAGCAGCCAAGAATCGGGTTACCAGCCCCAGCATTTT.

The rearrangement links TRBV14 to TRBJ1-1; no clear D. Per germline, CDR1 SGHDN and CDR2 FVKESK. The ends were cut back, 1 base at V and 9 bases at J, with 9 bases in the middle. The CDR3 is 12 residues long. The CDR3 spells CASSQAGRQAFF. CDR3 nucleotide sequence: TGTGCCAGCAGCCAAGCGGGAAGGCAAGCTTTCTTT.

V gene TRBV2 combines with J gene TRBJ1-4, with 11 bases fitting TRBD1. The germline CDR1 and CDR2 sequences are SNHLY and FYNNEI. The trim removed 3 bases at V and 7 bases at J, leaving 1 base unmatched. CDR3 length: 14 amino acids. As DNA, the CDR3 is TGTGCCAGCAGTGAGGGGACAGGGGGTGAAAAACTGTTTTTT. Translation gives CASSEGTGGEKLFF.

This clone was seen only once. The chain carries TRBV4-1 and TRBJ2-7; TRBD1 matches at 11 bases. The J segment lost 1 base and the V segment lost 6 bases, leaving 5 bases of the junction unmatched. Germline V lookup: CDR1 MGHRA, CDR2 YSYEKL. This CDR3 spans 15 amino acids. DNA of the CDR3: TGCGCCAGCAGAGTCCGGGACAGGGGGTCCTACGAGCAGTACTTC. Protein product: CASRVRDRGSYEQYF.

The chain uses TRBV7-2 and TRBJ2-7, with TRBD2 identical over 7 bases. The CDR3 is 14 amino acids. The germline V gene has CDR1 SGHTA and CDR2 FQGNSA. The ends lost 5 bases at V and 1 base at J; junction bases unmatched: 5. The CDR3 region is CASSISGPSYEQYF. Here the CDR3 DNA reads TGTGCCAGCAGCATTAGCGGGCCATCCTACGAGCAGTACTTC.

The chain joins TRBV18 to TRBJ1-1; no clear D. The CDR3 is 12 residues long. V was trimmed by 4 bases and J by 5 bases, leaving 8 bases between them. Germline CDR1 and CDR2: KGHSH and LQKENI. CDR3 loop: CASSLGETEAFF. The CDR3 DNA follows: TGTGCCAGCTCACTAGGAGAAACTGAAGCTTTCTTT.

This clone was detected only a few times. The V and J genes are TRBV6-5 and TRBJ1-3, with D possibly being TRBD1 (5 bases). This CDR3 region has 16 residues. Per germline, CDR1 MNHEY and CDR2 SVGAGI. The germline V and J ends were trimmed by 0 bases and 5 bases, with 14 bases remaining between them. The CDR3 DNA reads TGTGCCAGCAGTTACTCGAGCGGGGGAGGAAGAAACACCATATATTTT. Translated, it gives CASSYSSGGGRNTIYF.

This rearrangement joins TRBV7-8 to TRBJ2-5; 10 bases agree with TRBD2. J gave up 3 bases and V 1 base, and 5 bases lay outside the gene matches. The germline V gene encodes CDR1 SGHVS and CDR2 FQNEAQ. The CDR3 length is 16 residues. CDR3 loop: CASSLVSLAGKETQYF. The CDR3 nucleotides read TGTGCCAGCAGCTTAGTCTCACTAGCGGGGAAAGAGACCCAGTACTTC.

The CDR3 sequence is CASSQVNRAYNSPLHF. CDR3 DNA sequence: TGTGCCAGCAGCCAAGTTAACAGGGCCTATAATTCACCCCTCCACTTT. The chain uses TRBV3-1 (or the pseudogene TRBV3-2) and TRBJ1-6; D is possibly TRBD1 (6 bases). V was shortened by 1 base and J by 2 bases, with 9 bases between the two germline ends. The CDR3 sequence is 16 residues long. Germline assignment: CDR1 LGHDT and CDR2 YNNKEL (reference sequence).

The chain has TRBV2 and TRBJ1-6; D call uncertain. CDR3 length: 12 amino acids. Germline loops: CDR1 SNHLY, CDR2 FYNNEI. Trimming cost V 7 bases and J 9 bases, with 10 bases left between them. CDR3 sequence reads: CASIRETSPLHF. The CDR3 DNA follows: TGTGCCAGCATTCGGGAAACTTCACCCCTCCACTTT.

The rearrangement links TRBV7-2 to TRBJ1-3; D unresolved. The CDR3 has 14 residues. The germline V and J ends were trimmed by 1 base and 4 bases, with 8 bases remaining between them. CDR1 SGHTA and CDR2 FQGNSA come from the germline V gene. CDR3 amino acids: CASSLESGGNTIYF. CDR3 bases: TGTGCCAGCAGCTTAGAGTCAGGAGGAAACACCATATATTTT.

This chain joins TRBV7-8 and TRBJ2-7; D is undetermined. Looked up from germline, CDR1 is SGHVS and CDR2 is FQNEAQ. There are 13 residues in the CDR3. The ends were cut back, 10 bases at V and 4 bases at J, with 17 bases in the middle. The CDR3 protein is CATRPPSGYEQYF. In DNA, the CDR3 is TGTGCCACCAGACCTCCGTCCGGGTACGAGCAGTACTTC.

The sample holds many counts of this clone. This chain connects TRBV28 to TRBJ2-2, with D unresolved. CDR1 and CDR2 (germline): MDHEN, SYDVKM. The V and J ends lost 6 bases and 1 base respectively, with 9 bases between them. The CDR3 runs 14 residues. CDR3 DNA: TGTGCCAGCAGCCTACTCGGGAACACCGGGGAGCTGTTTTTT. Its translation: CASSLLGNTGELFF.

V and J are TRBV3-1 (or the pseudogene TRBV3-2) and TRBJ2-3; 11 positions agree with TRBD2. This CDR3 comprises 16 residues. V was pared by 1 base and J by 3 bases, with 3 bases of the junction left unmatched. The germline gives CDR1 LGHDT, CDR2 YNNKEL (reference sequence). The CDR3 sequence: CASSQAGLAVTDTQYF. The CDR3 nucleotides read TGTGCCAGCAGCCAAGCGGGACTAGCGGTAACAGATACGCAGTATTTT.

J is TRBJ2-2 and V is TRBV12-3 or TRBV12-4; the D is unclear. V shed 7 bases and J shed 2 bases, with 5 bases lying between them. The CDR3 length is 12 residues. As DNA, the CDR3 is TGTGCCAGCATCCAAAACACCGGGGAGCTGTTTTTT. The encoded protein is CASIQNTGELFF.